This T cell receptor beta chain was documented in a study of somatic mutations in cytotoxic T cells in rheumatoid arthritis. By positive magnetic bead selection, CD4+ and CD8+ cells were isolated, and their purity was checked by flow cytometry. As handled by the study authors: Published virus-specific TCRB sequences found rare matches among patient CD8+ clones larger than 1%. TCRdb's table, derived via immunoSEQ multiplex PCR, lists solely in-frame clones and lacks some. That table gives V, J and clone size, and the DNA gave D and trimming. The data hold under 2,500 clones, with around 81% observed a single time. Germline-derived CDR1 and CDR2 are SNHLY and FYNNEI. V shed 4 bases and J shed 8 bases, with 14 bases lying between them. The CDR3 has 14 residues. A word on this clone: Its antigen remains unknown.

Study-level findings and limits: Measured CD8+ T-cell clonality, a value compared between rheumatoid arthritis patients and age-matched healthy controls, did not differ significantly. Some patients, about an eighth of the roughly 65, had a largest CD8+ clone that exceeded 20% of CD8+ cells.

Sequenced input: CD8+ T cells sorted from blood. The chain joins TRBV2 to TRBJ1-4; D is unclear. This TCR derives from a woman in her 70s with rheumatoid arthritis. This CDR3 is CASSGTETGEKLFF. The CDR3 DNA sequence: TGTGCCAGCAGTGGTACCGAAACCGGGGAAAAACTGTTTTTT. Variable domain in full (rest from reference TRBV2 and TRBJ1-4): EPEVTQTPSHQVTQMGQEVILRCVPISNHLYFYWYRQILGQKVEFLVSFYNNEISEKSEIFDDQFSVERPDGSNFTLKIRSTKLEDSAMYFCASSGTETGEKLFFGSGTQLSVL.